The clone carrying this T cell receptor beta chain has more than one count but fewer than ten. CDR1 SGDLS and CDR2 YYNGEE come from the germline V gene. The length of the CDR3 is 16 residues. Trimming cost V 7 bases and J 4 bases, with 23 bases left between them. TCRdb passed the reads through MiXCR, listing each CDR3 protein once. Seen here are 250,000 or so distinct CDR3 sequences, under 35% observed once, and the top ten hold roughly 7.3%. The data stem from a study of kidney transplant recipient with SARS-CoV-2 infection. This sample comprised a blood sample, obtained at baseline and between days 110 and 120 from a kidney transplant recipient. The rearrangement uses TRBV9 and TRBJ1-2; D not certain. The TCR originated in a male patient between 25 and 40 years old who had COVID-19 and was a kidney transplant recipient. Some T cells may possibly be graft donor cells. This CDR3 is CASPALYSRKTYGYTF. For the CDR3, the DNA is TGTGCCAGCCCAGCCCTGTACTCAAGAAAGACCTATGGCTACACCTTC.